This entry lists 19 T cell receptor beta chains sequenced from one sample in a study of cytomegalovirus exposure and HLA in healthy donors (dated by TCRdb to the late 2010s). The library relied on the immunoSEQ multiplex PCR assay. A mixture of 60 forward primers for TCR Vbeta segments and 13 reverse primers for TCR Jbeta segments was used in the multiplex PCR. The table was pulled from immuneACCESS by TCRdb, which kept in-frame rearrangements only. Such tables lose some clones; where checked, under half of the loss comes from unresolved V genes, and the rest has no known cause. For this sample there are around 150,000 clones; roughly four fifths appear just once. About 1.7% of the sample is in the top ten clones. Material for sequencing was PBMCs. The receptors come from a female donor in good health and CMV-seropositive.

The chain carries TRBV5-1 and TRBJ2-5; 10 positions agree with TRBD1. Looked up from germline, CDR1 is SGHRS and CDR2 is YFSETQ. V lost 4 bases and J lost 5; bases outside the gene matches: 8. There are 15 residues in the CDR3. The CDR3, as DNA: TGCGCCAGCAGCCCCGGGACAGGGGCGGGTGAGACCCAGTACTTC. Translated: CASSPGTGAGETQYF.

The chain uses TRBV10-3 and TRBJ1-1; D might be TRBD1 (5 bases). This CDR3 has 13 amino acids. CDR1 is ENHRY, CDR2 SYGVKD, per germline. Trimming cost V 6 bases and J 0 bases, with 8 bases left between them. CDR3: CAIRTTVNTEAFF. The CDR3 DNA reads TGTGCCATCAGGACGACAGTGAACACTGAAGCTTTCTTT.

J is TRBJ1-2 and V is TRBV6-1, with 7 bases that match TRBD1. CDR1 is MNHNS and CDR2 is SASEGT in the germline V gene. V lost 5 bases and J lost 8; bases outside the gene matches: 11. The CDR3 totals 14 residues. The CDR3 DNA reads TGTGCCAGCAGTCGTAGACAGGGTAGGAACGGCTACACCTTC. It yields the protein CASSRRQGRNGYTF.

V is TRBV18 and J is TRBJ1-4, with TRBD1 matching over 8 bases. V was pared by 3 bases and J by 4 bases, with 10 bases of the junction left unmatched. This CDR3 has 17 amino acids. Germline V CDR1 and CDR2: KGHSH, LQKENI. CDR3 coding DNA: TGTGCCAGCTCACCGTCCGGACAGGGATTAGGTAATGAAAAACTGTTTTTT. As protein: CASSPSGQGLGNEKLFF.

This rearrangement joins TRBV10-3 to TRBJ1-2; TRBD1 aligns across 9 bases. V lost 5 bases, J lost 3 bases, and 7 bases stayed unmatched. Germline CDR1 ENHRY, CDR2 SYGVKD. The CDR3 is 15 amino acids. This chain's CDR3 is CAISWANRGHYGYTF. CDR3 DNA: TGTGCCATCAGTTGGGCCAACAGGGGGCACTATGGCTACACCTTC.

The chain couples TRBV5-1 to TRBJ2-5, with a tentative D call TRBD1 (5 bases). The CDR3 totals 14 residues. V was pared by 1 base and J by 1 base, with 8 bases between. Germline V CDR1 and CDR2: SGHRS, YFSETQ. Here the CDR3 reads CASSLRQIQETQYF. The CDR3, as DNA: TGCGCCAGCAGCTTGAGACAGATCCAAGAGACCCAGTACTTC.

J is TRBJ2-6 and V is TRBV5-1; 8 positions match TRBD1. Trimming cost V 2 bases and J 2 bases; bases outside gene matches: 3. CDR1 and CDR2 from the germline V gene are SGHRS and YFSETQ. The CDR3 length is 16 residues. Here the CDR3 reads CASSLWTGTGANVLTF. CDR3 in DNA: TGCGCCAGCAGCTTATGGACAGGGACTGGGGCCAACGTCCTGACTTTC.

This chain links TRBV4-2 with TRBJ2-1; 10 bases align to TRBD1. With 4 bases clipped from V and 7 bases from J, the junction kept 4 bases outside the gene matches. Germline CDR1 is LGHNA and CDR2 is YNFKEQ. This CDR3 region has 14 residues. DNA for the CDR3: TGTGCCAGCAGCCCGGGACAGGGGTGGAATGAGCAGTTCTTC. Encoded protein: CASSPGQGWNEQFF.

This chain connects TRBV18 to TRBJ1-1; TRBD1 matches 8 bases. The CDR3 loop spans 14 amino acids. V dropped 6 bases and J dropped 3; count of bases not matched to a gene: 6. Germline loops: CDR1 KGHSH, CDR2 LQKENI. The CDR3 loop is CASSSQGADTEAFF. CDR3 DNA: TGTGCCAGCTCGTCCCAGGGGGCGGACACTGAAGCTTTCTTT. The whole variable domain, remainder taken from reference TRBV18 and TRBJ1-1, is NAGVMQNPRHLVRRRGQEARLRCSPMKGHSHVYWYRQLPEEGLKFMVYLQKENIIDESGMPKERFSAEFPKEGPSILRIQQVVRGDSAAYFCASSSQGADTEAFFGQGTRLTVV.

This clone was found once. The chain recombines TRBV6-4 with TRBJ2-7; 10 bases line up with TRBD1. Germline V gene data show CDR1 as MRHNA and CDR2 as SNTAGT. The CDR3 runs to 16 residues. V trimming: 4 bases; J trimming: 6 bases; junction bases outside the gene matches: 12. The CDR3 loop reads CASSASPGQGLAEQYF. CDR3 DNA: TGTGCCAGCAGTGCCTCACCGGGACAGGGGTTAGCCGAGCAGTACTTC.

The rearrangement uses TRBV6-1 and TRBJ2-5; D not resolved. Trimming took 7 bases from V and 5 from J, leaving 14 bases between them. Per the germline V gene, CDR1 is MNHNS and CDR2 is SASEGT. The CDR3 runs to 13 residues. This CDR3 is CASKSGGLETQYF. CDR3 DNA sequence: TGTGCCAGCAAAAGTGGTGGGCTGGAGACCCAGTACTTC.

On this clone itself: This same CDR3 is encoded by further DNA sequences in the sample. This chain joins TRBV9 and TRBJ1-4; D gene ambiguous. Looked up from germline, CDR1 is SGDLS and CDR2 is YYNGEE. CDR3 length: 16 amino acids. Trimming took off 4 bases at V and 4 bases at J, with 17 bases between the two ends. This CDR3 is CASSRSLEEYNEKLFF. The CDR3 DNA is TGTGCCAGCAGCCGATCTCTAGAGGAATATAATGAAAAACTGTTTTTT.

This clone was observed a handful of times. The V and J genes are TRBV30 and TRBJ1-4; no reliable D call. The CDR3 sequence is 14 residues long. Germline assignment: CDR1 GTSNPN and CDR2 SVGIG (reference sequence). Trimming left V 0 bases short and J 0 bases short, with 5 bases between. The CDR3 loop reads CAWSVSATNEKLFF. The CDR3 DNA is TGTGCCTGGAGTGTTTCAGCAACTAATGAAAAACTGTTTTTT. Based on the CDR3 plus reference TRBV30 and TRBJ1-4, the full variable domain is SQTIHQWPATLVQPVGSPLSLECTVEGTSNPNLYWYRQAAGRGLQLLFYSVGIGQISSEVPQNLSASRPQDRQFILSSKKLLLSDSGFYLCAWSVSATNEKLFFGSGTQLSVL.

This rearrangement joins TRBV7-8 to TRBJ2-1; 9 bases agree with TRBD2. The CDR3 loop spans 16 amino acids. The ends lost 5 bases at V and 4 bases at J; junction bases unmatched: 9. Germline CDR1 reads SGHVS; CDR2 reads FQNEAQ. The CDR3 DNA sequence: TGTGCCAGCAGCCCAGGGGTAGCGGGGGAATACAATGAGCAGTTCTTC. Encoded protein: CASSPGVAGEYNEQFF.

The CDR3 is CASSRGGLAGEQYF. DNA of the CDR3: TGTGCCAGCAGCCGGGGGGGACTAGCTGGCGAGCAGTACTTC. The rearrangement joins TRBV7-7 to TRBJ2-7; 9 nucleotides align to TRBD2. The V and J ends lost 5 bases and 6 bases, in that order; junction bases with no gene match: 8. The germline V gene encodes CDR1 SSHAT and CDR2 FNYEAQ (reference sequence). This CDR3 spans 14 amino acids.

The CDR3, as DNA: TGTGCCAGCAGCTTGAAGGCAGACTACGAGCAGTACTTC. Encoded protein: CASSLKADYEQYF. The rearrangement joins TRBV5-6 to TRBJ2-5; D gene uncertain. The end of the DNA aligns better with TRBJ2-7, so the J call may be wrong. The CDR3 covers 13 residues. The germline gives CDR1 SGHDT, CDR2 YYEEEE.

This clone was counted between two and nine times. The V call is TRBV9, the J call TRBJ2-5, with D possibly being TRBD2 (7 bases). The CDR3 has 16 amino acids. V lost 4 bases and J 5 bases, leaving 21 bases between the germline ends. Germline lookup yields CDR1 SGDLS and CDR2 YYNGEE. This chain's CDR3 is CASSQRRGGHFETQYF. CDR3 DNA sequence: TGTGCCAGCAGCCAACGAAGGGGGGGGCATTTTGAGACCCAGTACTTC.

The rearrangement links TRBV14 to TRBJ2-7; 10 bases are shared with TRBD1. Germline CDR1 reads SGHDN; CDR2 reads FVKESK. The ends lost 4 bases at V and 3 bases at J; junction bases unmatched: 6. CDR3 length equals 15 residues. The DNA of the CDR3 is TGTGCCAGCAGCCCGCTGGGGACAGGGGTCTACGAGCAGTACTTC. Amino acids: CASSPLGTGVYEQYF.

V is TRBV9 and J is TRBJ2-1; D gene uncertain. This CDR3 has 13 residues. Trimming left V 0 bases short and J 6 bases short, with 7 bases between. Germline V gives CDR1 SGDLS, CDR2 YYNGEE. The CDR3 nucleotides are TGTGCCAGCAGCGTAGCGCAGGCCAATGAGCAGTTCTTC. Its translation is CASSVAQANEQFF.